Each of the 13 T cell receptor beta chains below was sequenced from the same sample in a study of vaccination and CD4 T cells after COVID-19. For these TCRs, the target antigens are not known. Sequencing of DNA taken from cultured CD4+ T cells relied on the Oncomine TCR Beta short-read assay. TCRdb fed the PCR reads into MiXCR, producing one record per CDR3 protein. The sample comprises more than 8,000 distinct CDR3 sequences, over 60% of which are singletons, and 9% rests with the top ten. As to treatment: roughly ten-day PBMC culture with coronavirus spike peptide pools or control peptides (ViraFEST assay). The material sequenced was CD4+ T cells from blood, cultured in vitro. Receptors were obtained from a human donor who had recovered from COVID-19.

The gene calls are TRBV20-1 and TRBJ2-2, with D possibly matching TRBD2 (5 bases). CDR1 DFQATT and CDR2 SNEGSKA come from the germline V gene (reference sequence). With 6 bases removed from V and 3 bases from J, the gap between germline ends came to 17 bases. This CDR3 is 15 amino acids long. The CDR3 DNA follows: TGCAGTGCCCTGACGGGCGGGCGAGACACCGGGGAGCTGTTTTTT. Translation gives CSALTGGRDTGELFF.

The V call is TRBV24-1, the J call TRBJ2-1; perhaps TRBD2 as D (5 bases). Trimming stripped 3 bases from V and 6 bases from J, with 11 bases between. Germline-derived CDR1 and CDR2 are KGHDR and SFDVKD. There are 14 residues in the CDR3. The chain's CDR3 is CATSDTEGPNEQFF. The CDR3 coding sequence is TGTGCCACCAGTGATACTGAGGGCCCCAATGAGCAGTTCTTC.

V gene TRBV7-2 combines with J gene TRBJ1-6, with 8 bases that match TRBD1. V was pared by 7 bases and J by 10 bases, with 6 bases of the junction left unmatched. This CDR3 contains 13 residues. Germline V gene lookup returns CDR1 SGHTA and CDR2 FQGNSA. DNA for the CDR3: TGTGCCAGCACGGACAGGGTAGGCTCACCCCTCCACTTT. Translating gives CASTDRVGSPLHF.

The chain combines TRBV15 with TRBJ2-7; TRBD1 aligns across 7 bases. Germline assignment: CDR1 LNHNV and CDR2 YYDKDF (reference sequence). Trimming at V came to 3 bases and at J to 4 bases, leaving 6 bases not matched to a gene. The CDR3 is 14 amino acids. The CDR3 bases are TGTGCCACCAGCAGGGCAGGGGGTGGTTACGAGCAGTACTTC. Its protein product is CATSRAGGGYEQYF.

The rearrangement links TRBV4-3 to TRBJ2-3; D gene unclear. The germline CDR1 and CDR2 sequences are LGHNA and YSLEER. CDR3 length equals 16 residues. With 3 bases removed from V and 0 bases from J, the gap between germline ends came to 13 bases. The CDR3 reads CASSQFAAESTDTQYF. CDR3 nucleotide sequence: TGCGCCAGCAGCCAGTTCGCGGCGGAAAGCACAGATACGCAGTATTTT.

V is TRBV7-3 and J is TRBJ2-7; tentatively, D is TRBD1 (6 bases). Per the germline V gene, CDR1 is SGHTA and CDR2 is FQGTGA. The V gene lost 5 bases and the J gene lost 3 bases, with 11 bases spanning the gap. This CDR3 region has 13 residues. This chain's CDR3 is CASSRDTHYEQYF. CDR3 DNA: TGTGCCAGCAGCCGGGACACCCACTACGAGCAGTACTTC.

Turning to this clonotype: Relative to the germline gene, one junction end is altered; a read error may explain this. The genes are TRBV7-9 and TRBJ2-5; 9 bases align to TRBD1. The germline V gene encodes CDR1 SEHNR and CDR2 FQNEAQ (reference sequence). This CDR3 contains 14 residues. CDR3 nucleotides: TGCGCCAGCAGCTCCGGACAGGGGAGGGAGACCCAGTACTTC. Translation: CASSSGQGRETQYF.

J is TRBJ1-2 and V is TRBV20-1; D gene ambiguous. This CDR3 is 11 amino acids long. V was shortened by 5 bases and J by 5 bases, with 9 bases between the two germline ends. Looked up from germline, CDR1 is DFQATT and CDR2 is SNEGSKA (reference sequence). The CDR3 DNA follows: TGCAGTGCTTCCGGTCCTTATGGCTACACCTTC. This sequence encodes CSASGPYGYTF.

The V gene is TRBV28, the J gene TRBJ2-7, with D possibly being TRBD1 (6 bases). Trimming pared 7 bases from V and 2 bases from J, leaving 9 bases between. This CDR3 has 12 amino acids. The germline V gene encodes CDR1 MDHEN and CDR2 SYDVKM. CDR3 coding DNA: TGTGCCAGCAACAGGGCCCCCTACGAGCAGTACTTC. It specifies CASNRAPYEQYF.

By frequency in the sample, this clonotype is large. This chain connects TRBV19 to TRBJ2-7; D is uncertain. Germline V gene data show CDR1 as LNHDA and CDR2 as SQIVND (reference sequence). V was cut by 3 bases and J by 7 bases, with 16 bases left in between. The CDR3 loop spans 14 amino acids. The CDR3 reads CASSITKALGEQYF. CDR3 coding DNA: TGTGCCAGTAGTATCACTAAGGCCCTTGGTGAGCAGTACTTC.

This rearrangement joins TRBV6-2 or TRBV6-3 to TRBJ2-7; D is tentatively TRBD1 or TRBD2 (5 bases each). V was trimmed by 0 bases and J by 2 bases, leaving 17 bases between them. Per germline, CDR1 MNHEY and CDR2 SVGEGT. The CDR3 is 17 amino acids. CDR3 in DNA: TGTGCCAGCAGTTACTCGATTGGGGGACGATCGACCTACGAGCAGTACTTC. This gives the protein CASSYSIGGRSTYEQYF.

The chain is built from TRBV20-1 and TRBJ2-3; D remains unclear. The germline V gene has CDR1 DFQATT and CDR2 SNEGSKA (reference sequence). The V gene lost 6 bases and the J gene lost 5 bases, with 12 bases spanning the gap. CDR3 length: 12 amino acids. CDR3 in DNA: TGCAGTGCAAGCGATGCCGGAGATACGCAGTATTTT. Protein sequence: CSASDAGDTQYF.

The chain uses TRBV7-2 and TRBJ1-1; D uncertain. Trimming removed 6 bases from V and 0 bases from J, with 11 bases in between. Germline V CDR1 and CDR2: SGHTA, FQGNSA. The CDR3 is made up of 14 amino acids. CDR3 in DNA: TGTGCCAGCAGTCACGGAACCCTGAACACTGAAGCTTTCTTT. This translates into CASSHGTLNTEAFF.